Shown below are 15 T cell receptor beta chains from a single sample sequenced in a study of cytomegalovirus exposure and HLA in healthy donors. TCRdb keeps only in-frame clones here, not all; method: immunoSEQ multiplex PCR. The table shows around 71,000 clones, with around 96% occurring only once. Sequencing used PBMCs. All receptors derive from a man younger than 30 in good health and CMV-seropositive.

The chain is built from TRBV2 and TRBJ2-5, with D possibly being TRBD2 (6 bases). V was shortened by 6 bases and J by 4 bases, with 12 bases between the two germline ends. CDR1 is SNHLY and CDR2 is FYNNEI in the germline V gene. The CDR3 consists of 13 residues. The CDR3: CASRTGGGETQYF. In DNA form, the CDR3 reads TGTGCCAGCAGGACCGGGGGAGGAGAGACCCAGTACTTC.

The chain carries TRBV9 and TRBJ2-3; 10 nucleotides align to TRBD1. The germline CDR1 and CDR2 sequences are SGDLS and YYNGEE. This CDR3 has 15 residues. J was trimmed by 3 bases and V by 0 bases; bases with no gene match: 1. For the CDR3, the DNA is TGTGCCAGCAGCGTAGGGACAGGGGGTACAGATACGCAGTATTTT. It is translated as CASSVGTGGTDTQYF.

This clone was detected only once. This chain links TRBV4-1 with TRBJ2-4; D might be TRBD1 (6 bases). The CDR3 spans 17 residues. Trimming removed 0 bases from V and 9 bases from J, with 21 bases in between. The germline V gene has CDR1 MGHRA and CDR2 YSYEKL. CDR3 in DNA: TGCGCCAGCAGCCAAGAAGTACAGGGAAGGGGTTACGGCATTCAGTACTTC. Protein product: CASSQEVQGRGYGIQYF.

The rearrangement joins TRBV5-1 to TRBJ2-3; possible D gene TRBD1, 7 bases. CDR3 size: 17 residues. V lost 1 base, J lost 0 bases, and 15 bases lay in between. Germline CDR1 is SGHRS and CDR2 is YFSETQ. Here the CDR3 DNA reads TGCGCCAGCAGCTTGTATACCAGGGGGACTAGCACAGATACGCAGTATTTT. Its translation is CASSLYTRGTSTDTQYF.

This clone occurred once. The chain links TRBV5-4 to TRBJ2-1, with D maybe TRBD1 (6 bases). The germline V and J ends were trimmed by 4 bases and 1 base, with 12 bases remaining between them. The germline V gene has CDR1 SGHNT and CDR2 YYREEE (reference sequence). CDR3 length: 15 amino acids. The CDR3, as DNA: TGTGCCAGCAGCCTTACAGGGTATTCCTACAATGAGCAGTTCTTC. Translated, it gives CASSLTGYSYNEQFF. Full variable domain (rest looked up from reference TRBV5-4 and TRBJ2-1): ETGVTQSPTHLIKTRGQQVTLRCSSQSGHNTVSWYQQALGQGPQFIFQYYREEENGRGNFPPRFSGLQFPNYSSELNVNALELDDSALYLCASSLTGYSYNEQFFGPGTRLTVL.

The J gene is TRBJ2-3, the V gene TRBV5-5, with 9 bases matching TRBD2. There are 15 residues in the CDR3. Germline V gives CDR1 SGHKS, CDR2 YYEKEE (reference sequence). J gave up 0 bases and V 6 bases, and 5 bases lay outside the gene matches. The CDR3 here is CASIVSGGSTDTQYF. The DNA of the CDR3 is TGTGCCAGCATCGTTAGCGGGGGTAGCACAGATACGCAGTATTTT.

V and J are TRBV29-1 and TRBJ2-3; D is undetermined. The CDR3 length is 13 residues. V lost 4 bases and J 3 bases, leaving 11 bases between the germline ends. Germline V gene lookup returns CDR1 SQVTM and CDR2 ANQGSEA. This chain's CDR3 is CSVVYSSTDTQYF. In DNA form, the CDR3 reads TGCAGCGTTGTTTACTCGAGTACAGATACGCAGTATTTT.

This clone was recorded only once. CDR3 DNA: TGTGCCAGCAGCCCCAGAAGCGGGGTCGGTGAGCAGTACTTC. It codes for CASSPRSGVGEQYF. The rearrangement links TRBV9 to TRBJ2-7, with 7 positions matching TRBD2. This CDR3 spans 14 amino acids. The ends lost 4 bases at V and 7 bases at J; junction bases unmatched: 11. Germline V gene sequence: CDR1 SGDLS, CDR2 YYNGEE. Using reference TRBV9 and TRBJ2-7 for the parts outside the CDR3, the full variable domain is DSGVTQTPKHLITATGQRVTLRCSPRSGDLSVYWYQQSLDQGLQFLIQYYNGEERAKGNILERFSAQQFPDLHSELNLSSLELGDSALYFCASSPRSGVGEQYFGPGTRLTVT.

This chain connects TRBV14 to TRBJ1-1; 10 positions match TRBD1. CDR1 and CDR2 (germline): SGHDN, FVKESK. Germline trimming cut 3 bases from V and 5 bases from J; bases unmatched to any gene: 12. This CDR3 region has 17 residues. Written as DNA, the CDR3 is TGTGCCAGCAGCCAGGGTGCGGGGGACAGGGGATGGACTGAAGCTTTCTTT. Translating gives CASSQGAGDRGWTEAFF.

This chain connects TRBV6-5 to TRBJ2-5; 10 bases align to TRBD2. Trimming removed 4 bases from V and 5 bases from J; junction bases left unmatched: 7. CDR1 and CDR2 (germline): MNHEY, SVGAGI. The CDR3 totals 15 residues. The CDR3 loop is CASSSALAGAETQYF. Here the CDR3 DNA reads TGTGCCAGCAGTTCGGCGCTAGCGGGAGCGGAGACCCAGTACTTC.

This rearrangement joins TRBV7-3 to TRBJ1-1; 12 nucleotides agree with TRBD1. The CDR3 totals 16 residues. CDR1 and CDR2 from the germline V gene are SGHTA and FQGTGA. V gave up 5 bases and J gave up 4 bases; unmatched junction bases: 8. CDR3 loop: CASSAGDRGRGTEAFF. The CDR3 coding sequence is TGTGCCAGCAGCGCAGGGGACAGGGGGCGAGGCACTGAAGCTTTCTTT.

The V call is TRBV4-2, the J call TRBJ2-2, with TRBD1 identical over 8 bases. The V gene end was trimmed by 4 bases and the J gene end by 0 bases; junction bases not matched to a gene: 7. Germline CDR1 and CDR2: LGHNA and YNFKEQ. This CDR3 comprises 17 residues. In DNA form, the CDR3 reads TGTGCCAGCAGCCCCAATCCGGGACAGGCGAACACCGGGGAGCTGTTTTTT. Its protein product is CASSPNPGQANTGELFF.

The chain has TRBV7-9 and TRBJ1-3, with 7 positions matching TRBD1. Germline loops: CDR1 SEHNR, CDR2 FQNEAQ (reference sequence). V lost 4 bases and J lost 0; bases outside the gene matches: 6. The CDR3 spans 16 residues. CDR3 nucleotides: TGTGCCAGCAGCTCTGACAGGGCTCCCTCTGGAAACACCATATATTTT. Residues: CASSSDRAPSGNTIYF.

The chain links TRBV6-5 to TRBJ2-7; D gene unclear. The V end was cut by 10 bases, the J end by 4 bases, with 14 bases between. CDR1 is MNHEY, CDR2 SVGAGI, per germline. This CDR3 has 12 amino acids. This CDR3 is CATLTSKYEQYF. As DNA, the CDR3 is TGTGCCACCTTGACATCCAAATACGAGCAGTACTTC.

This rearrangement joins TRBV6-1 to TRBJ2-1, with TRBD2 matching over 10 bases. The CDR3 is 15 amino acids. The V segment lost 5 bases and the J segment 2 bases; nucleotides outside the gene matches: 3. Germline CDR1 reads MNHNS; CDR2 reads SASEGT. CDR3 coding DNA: TGTGCCAGCAGTCAAAGCGGGGGGGCCTACAATGAGCAGTTCTTC. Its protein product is CASSQSGGAYNEQFF.